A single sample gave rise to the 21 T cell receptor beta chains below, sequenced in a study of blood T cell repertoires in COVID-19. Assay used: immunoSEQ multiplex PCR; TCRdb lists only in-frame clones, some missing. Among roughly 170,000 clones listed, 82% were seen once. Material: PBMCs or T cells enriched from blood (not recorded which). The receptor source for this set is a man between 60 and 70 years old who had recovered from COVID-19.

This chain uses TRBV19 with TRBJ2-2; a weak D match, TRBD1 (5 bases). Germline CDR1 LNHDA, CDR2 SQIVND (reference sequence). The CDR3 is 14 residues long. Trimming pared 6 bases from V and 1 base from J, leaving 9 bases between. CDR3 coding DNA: TGTGCCAGTAGCGCTGGACAGAACACCGGGGAGCTGTTTTTT. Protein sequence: CASSAGQNTGELFF.

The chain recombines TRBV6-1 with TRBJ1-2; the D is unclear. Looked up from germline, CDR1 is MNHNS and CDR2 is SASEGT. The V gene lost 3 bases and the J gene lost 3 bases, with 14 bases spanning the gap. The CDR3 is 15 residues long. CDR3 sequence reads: CASSESPYRDYGYTF. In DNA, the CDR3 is TGTGCCAGCAGTGAGAGTCCCTACCGCGACTATGGCTACACCTTC.

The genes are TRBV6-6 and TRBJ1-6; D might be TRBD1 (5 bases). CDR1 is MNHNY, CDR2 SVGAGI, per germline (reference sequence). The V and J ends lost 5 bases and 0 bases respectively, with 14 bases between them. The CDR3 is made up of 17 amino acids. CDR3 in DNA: TGTGCCAGCAGTCCGAGGGACTCCAGCTCCTATAATTCACCCCTCCACTTT. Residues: CASSPRDSSSYNSPLHF.

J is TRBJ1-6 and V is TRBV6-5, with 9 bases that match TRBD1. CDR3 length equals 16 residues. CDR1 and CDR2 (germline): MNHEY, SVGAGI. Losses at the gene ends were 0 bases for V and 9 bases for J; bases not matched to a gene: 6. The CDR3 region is CASSYSSGTGISPLHF. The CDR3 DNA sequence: TGTGCCAGCAGTTACTCGTCCGGGACAGGGATTTCACCCCTCCACTTT.

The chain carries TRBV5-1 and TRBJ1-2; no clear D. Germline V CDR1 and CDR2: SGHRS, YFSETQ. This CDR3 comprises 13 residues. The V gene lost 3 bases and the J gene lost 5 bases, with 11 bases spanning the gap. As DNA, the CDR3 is TGCGCCAGCAGCTCCCGGGTAGAGTATGGCTACACCTTC. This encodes CASSSRVEYGYTF.

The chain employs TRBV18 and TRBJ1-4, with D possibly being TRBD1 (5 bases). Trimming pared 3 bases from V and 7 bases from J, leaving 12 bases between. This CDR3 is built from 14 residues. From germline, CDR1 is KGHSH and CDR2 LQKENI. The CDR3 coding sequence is TGTGCCAGCTCACCCCGCAGGGAGGCTGAAAAACTGTTTTTT. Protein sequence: CASSPRREAEKLFF.

The chain's CDR3 is CATRGVRTGELFF. The CDR3 DNA follows: TGTGCCACCCGGGGGGTTCGGACCGGGGAGCTGTTTTTT. The chain carries TRBV19 and TRBJ2-2, with 7 bases identical to TRBD2. The V segment lost 10 bases and the J segment 5 bases; nucleotides outside the gene matches: 7. The CDR3 is made up of 13 amino acids. CDR1 is LNHDA, CDR2 SQIVND, per germline (reference sequence).

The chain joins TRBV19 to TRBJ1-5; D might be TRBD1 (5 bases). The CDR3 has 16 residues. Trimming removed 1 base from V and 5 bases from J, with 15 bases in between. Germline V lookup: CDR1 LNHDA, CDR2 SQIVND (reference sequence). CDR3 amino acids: CASSIVNRNSDQPQHF. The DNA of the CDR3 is TGTGCCAGTAGTATAGTTAACAGGAACAGCGATCAGCCCCAGCATTTT.

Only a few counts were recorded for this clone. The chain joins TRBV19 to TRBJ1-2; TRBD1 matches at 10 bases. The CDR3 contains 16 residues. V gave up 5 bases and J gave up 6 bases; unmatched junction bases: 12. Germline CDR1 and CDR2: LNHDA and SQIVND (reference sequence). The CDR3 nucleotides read TGTGCCAGTAGTGACCCGCGGACAGGGGGGTTGGATGGCTACACCTTC. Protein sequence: CASSDPRTGGLDGYTF. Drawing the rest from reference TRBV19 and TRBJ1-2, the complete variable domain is DGGITQSPKYLFRKEGQNVTLSCEQNLNHDAMYWYRQDPGQGLRLIYYSQIVNDFQKGDIAEGYSVSREKKESFPLTVTSAQKNPTAFYLCASSDPRTGGLDGYTFGSGTRLTVV.

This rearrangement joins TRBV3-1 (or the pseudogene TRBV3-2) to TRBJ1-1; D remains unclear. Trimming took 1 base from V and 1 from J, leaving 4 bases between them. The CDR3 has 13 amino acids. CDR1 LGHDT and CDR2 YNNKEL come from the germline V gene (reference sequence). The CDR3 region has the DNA TGTGCCAGCAGCCAAGGGCCGAACACTGAAGCTTTCTTT. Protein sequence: CASSQGPNTEAFF.

The CDR3 coding sequence is TGTGCCAGCTCGGACTCTATCTCTGGAAACACCATATATTTT. This encodes CASSDSISGNTIYF. The chain uses TRBV9 and TRBJ1-3; no reliable D call. Germline V lookup: CDR1 SGDLS, CDR2 YYNGEE. V was pared by 7 bases and J by 0 bases, with 11 bases between. The CDR3 length is 14 residues.

Here the CDR3 reads CASSIGGFAGANVLTF. The CDR3 nucleotides are TGTGCCAGTAGTATAGGCGGGTTCGCTGGGGCCAACGTCCTGACTTTC. The V call is TRBV19, the J call TRBJ2-6, with D possibly matching TRBD2 (5 bases). Trimming removed 1 base from V and 2 bases from J, with 9 bases in between. This CDR3 has 16 amino acids. In germline, CDR1 is LNHDA, CDR2 SQIVND (reference sequence).

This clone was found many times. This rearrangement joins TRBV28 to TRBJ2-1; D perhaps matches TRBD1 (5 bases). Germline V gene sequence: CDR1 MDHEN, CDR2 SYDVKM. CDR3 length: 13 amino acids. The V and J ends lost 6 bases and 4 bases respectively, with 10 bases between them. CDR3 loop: CASSRAIYNEQFF. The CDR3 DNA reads TGTGCCAGCAGCAGGGCGATATACAATGAGCAGTTCTTC.

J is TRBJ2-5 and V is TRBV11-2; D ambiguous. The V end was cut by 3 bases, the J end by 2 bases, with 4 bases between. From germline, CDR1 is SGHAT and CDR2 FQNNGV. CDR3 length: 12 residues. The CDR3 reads CASSFGQETQYF. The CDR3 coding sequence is TGTGCCAGCAGCTTCGGGCAAGAGACCCAGTACTTC. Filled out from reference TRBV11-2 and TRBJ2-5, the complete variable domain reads EAGVAQSPRYKIIEKRQSVAFWCNPISGHATLYWYQQILGQGPKLLIQFQNNGVVDDSQLPKDRFSAERLKGVDSTLKIQPAKLEDSAVYLCASSFGQETQYFGPGTRLLVL.

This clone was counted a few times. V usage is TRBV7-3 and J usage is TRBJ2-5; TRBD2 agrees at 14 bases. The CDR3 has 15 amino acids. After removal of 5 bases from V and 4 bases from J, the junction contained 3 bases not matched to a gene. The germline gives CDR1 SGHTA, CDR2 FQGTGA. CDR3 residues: CASSSGLAGGETQYF. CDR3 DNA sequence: TGTGCCAGCAGCAGCGGACTAGCGGGAGGAGAGACCCAGTACTTC.

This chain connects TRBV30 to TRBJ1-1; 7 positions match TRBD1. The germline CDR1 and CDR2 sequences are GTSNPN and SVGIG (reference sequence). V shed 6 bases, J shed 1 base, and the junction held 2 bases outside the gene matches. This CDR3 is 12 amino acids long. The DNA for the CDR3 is TGTGCCTGCCGGACAGGGAACACTGAAGCTTTCTTT. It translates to CACRTGNTEAFF.

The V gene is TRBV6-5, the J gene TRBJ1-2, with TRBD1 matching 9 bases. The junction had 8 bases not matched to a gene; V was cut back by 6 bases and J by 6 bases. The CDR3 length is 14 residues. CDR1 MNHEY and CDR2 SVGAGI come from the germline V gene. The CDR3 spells CASRPQGAGNGYTF. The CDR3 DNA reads TGTGCCAGCAGGCCACAGGGGGCTGGTAATGGCTACACCTTC.

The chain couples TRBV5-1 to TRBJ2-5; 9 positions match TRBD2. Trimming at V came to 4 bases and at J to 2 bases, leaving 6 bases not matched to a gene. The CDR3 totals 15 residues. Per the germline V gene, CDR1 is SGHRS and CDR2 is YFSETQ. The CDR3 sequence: CASSQGTSRQETQYF. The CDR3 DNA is TGCGCCAGCAGCCAAGGGACTAGCAGGCAAGAGACCCAGTACTTC.

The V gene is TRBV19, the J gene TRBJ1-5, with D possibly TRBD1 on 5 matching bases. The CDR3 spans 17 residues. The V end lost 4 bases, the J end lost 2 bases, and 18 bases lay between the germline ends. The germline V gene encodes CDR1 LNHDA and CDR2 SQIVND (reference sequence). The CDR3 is CASSTNRRFLGNQPQHF. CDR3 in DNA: TGTGCCAGTAGTACCAACAGGCGCTTCCTGGGCAATCAGCCCCAGCATTTT.

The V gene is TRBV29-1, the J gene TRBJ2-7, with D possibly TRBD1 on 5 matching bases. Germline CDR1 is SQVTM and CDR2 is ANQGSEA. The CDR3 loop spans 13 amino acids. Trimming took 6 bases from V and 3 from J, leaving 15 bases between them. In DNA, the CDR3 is TGCAGCGTCCGGACACAGGACCGCTACGAGCAGTACTTC. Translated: CSVRTQDRYEQYF.

CDR3 sequence: CASSFWGRSGNTIYF. The CDR3 DNA reads as TGTGCCAGCAGTTTCTGGGGGCGATCGGGAAACACCATATATTTT. This sequence joins TRBV28 and TRBJ1-3, with D possibly being TRBD1 (6 bases). The CDR3 is made up of 15 amino acids. Deletions cut 3 bases from V and 4 bases from J, with 13 bases between. CDR1 MDHEN and CDR2 SYDVKM come from the germline V gene.